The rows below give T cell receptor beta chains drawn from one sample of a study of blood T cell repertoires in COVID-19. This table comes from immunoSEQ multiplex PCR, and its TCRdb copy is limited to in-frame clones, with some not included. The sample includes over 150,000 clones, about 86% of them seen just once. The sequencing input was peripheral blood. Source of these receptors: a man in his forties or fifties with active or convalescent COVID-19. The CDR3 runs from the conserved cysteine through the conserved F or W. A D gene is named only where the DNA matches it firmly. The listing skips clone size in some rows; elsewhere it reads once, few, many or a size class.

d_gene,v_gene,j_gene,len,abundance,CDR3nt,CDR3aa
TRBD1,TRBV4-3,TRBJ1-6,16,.,TGCGCCAGCAGCCAAGATCTACAGGGGGCCAATTCACCCCTCCACTTT,CASSQDLQGANSPLHF
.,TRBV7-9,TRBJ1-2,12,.,TGTGCCAGCAGCGCAGGGGTGGAGGGCTACACCTTC,CASSAGVEGYTF
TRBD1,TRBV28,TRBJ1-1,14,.,TGTGCCAGCAGTTCACAGGGGGCCTGGACTGAAGCTTTCTTT,CASSSQGAWTEAFF
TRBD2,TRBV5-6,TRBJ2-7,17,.,TGTGCCAGCAGCTCCGGGACTAGCGGGAGGTCCCCCTACGAGCAGTACTTC,CASSSGTSGRSPYEQYF
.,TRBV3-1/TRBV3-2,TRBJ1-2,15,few,TGTGCCAGCAGCCCCTTGATGGCGGCGAACTATGGCTACACCTTC,CASSPLMAANYGYTF
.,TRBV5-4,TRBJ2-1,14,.,TGTGCCAGCACCTCCTACGACAGCCGGCATGAGCAGTTCTTC,CASTSYDSRHEQFF
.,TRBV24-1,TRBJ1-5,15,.,TGTGCCACCCAAGACCGGGGAGAGAGCAATCAGCCCCAGCATTTT,CATQDRGESNQPQHF
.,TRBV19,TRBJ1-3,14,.,TGTGCCAGTAGTATGCGGGAGAGTGGAAACACCATATATTTT,CASSMRESGNTIYF
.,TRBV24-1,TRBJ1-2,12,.,TGTGCCACCAGTGCCTGGACTTATGGCTACACCTTC,CATSAWTYGYTF
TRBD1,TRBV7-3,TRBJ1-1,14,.,TGTGCCAGCAGCCCCACAGGGGAGAACACTGAAGCTTTCTTT,CASSPTGENTEAFF
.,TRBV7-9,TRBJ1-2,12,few,TGTGCCAGCAGCTTACATCACTATGGCTACACCTTC,CASSLHHYGYTF
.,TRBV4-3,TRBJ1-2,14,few,TGCGCCAGCAGCCAAGATCGAGGGCTCTATGGCTACACCTTC,CASSQDRGLYGYTF
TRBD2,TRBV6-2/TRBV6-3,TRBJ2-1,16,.,TGTGCCAGCAGTTACGAGTTGTGGCGCGGGAGGTATGAGCAGTTCTTC,CASSYELWRGRYEQFF
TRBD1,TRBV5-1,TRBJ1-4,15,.,TGCGCCAGCAGCGATCCGGGACAGGGGCATGAAAAACTGTTTTTT,CASSDPGQGHEKLFF
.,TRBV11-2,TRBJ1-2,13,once,TGTGCCAGCAGCCCTGTGGGCAGGGATGGCTACACCTTC,CASSPVGRDGYTF
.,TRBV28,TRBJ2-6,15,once,TGTGCCAGCAGTCAAGGGAGCTCTGGGGCCAACGTCCTGACTTTC,CASSQGSSGANVLTF
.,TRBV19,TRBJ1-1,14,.,TGTGCCAGTTCTAGGGGCAGATACGACACTGAAGCTTTCTTT,CASSRGRYDTEAFF
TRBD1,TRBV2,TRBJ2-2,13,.,TGTGCCAGCTGGACAGGGAGCACCGGGGAGCTGTTTTTT,CASWTGSTGELFF
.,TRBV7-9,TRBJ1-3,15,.,TGTGCCAGCAGCTCCCGAGTTGGCTCTGGAAACACCATATATTTT,CASSSRVGSGNTIYF
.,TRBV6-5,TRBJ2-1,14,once,TGTGCCAGCAGTTACTCCGGGACTGGGGATGAGCAGTTCTTC,CASSYSGTGDEQFF
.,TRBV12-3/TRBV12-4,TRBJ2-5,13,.,TGTGCCAGCAGTACGGACTTACAAGAGACCCAGTACTTC,CASSTDLQETQYF
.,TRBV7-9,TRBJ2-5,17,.,TGTGCCAGCAGCCGATTTACGGGAAACAGGGCGAGGGAGACCCAGTACTTC,CASSRFTGNRARETQYF
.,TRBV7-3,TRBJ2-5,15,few,TGTGCCAGCAGCTTAGGAGCAGGGCCACAAGAGACCCAGTACTTC,CASSLGAGPQETQYF
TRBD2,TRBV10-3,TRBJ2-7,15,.,TGTGCCATCAGTGAGTCTCGGACTAGCGGGAGAAAGCAGTACTTC,CAISESRTSGRKQYF
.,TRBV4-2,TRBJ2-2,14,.,TGTGCCAGCAGCCAAGATGTACGGACCGGGGAGCTGTTTTTT,CASSQDVRTGELFF
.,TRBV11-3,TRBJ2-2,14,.,TGTGCCAGCAGCTTAGATATGATAGCCGGGGAGCTGTTTTTT,CASSLDMIAGELFF
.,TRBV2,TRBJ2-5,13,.,TGTGCCAGCAGCAGGGACTACCAAGAGACCCAGTACTTC,CASSRDYQETQYF
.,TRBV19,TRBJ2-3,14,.,TGTGCCAGTAGTTCCCGACTAGTATCAGATACGCAGTATTTT,CASSSRLVSDTQYF
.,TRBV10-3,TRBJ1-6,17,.,TGTGCCATCAAGCGGACAGTCAACAGCTCCTATAATTCACCCCTCCACTTT,CAIKRTVNSSYNSPLHF
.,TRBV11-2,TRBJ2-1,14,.,TGTGCCAGCAGCACCTCTGGCGGGGTCAATGAGCAGTTCTTC,CASSTSGGVNEQFF
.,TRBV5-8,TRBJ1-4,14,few,TGTGCCAGCAGCATGACAGGCATTCGAGAAAAACTGTTTTTT,CASSMTGIREKLFF
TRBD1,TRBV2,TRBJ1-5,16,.,TGTGCCAGCGGGACAGGGGATCGAATTAGCAATCAGCCCCAGCATTTT,CASGTGDRISNQPQHF
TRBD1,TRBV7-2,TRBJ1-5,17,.,TGTGCCAGCAGCTTAGTGGGCAGGGGGGATAGCAATCAGCCCCAGCATTTT,CASSLVGRGDSNQPQHF
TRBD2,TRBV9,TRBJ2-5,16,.,TGTGCCAGCAGCGTATCAACTGGGACTAACGCAGAGACCCAGTACTTC,CASSVSTGTNAETQYF
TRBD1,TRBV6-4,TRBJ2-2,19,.,TGTGCCAGCAGTCGGACGCGGGTCGGGACAGGGACGATCACCGGGGAGCTGTTTTTT,CASSRTRVGTGTITGELFF
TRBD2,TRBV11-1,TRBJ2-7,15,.,TGTGCCAGCAGCTCTAAGGGACTAGCGGTCGACGAGCAGTACTTC,CASSSKGLAVDEQYF